This T cell receptor (beta chain) was documented in a study of CD8 T cells in ankylosing spondylitis. CDR1 is MNHEY and CDR2 is SMNVEV in the germline V gene (reference sequence). V lost 3 bases and J 12 bases, leaving 18 bases between the germline ends. CDR3 length equals 15 residues. TCRdb reprocessed the 5' RACE reads via MiXCR and lists one record per CDR3 protein. The sample has about 36,000 distinct CDR3 sequences; 4.5% to 6% are singletons. In this sample, this clonotype turned up many times. The TCR was taken from a male donor with ankylosing spondylitis or in good health (not recorded which). Input material: blood, either unsorted or a sorted T cell fraction (not recorded which). The chain uses TRBV27 and TRBJ1-6; D uncertain. CDR3 loop: CASSFVSSVFGPLHF. CDR3 sequence (DNA): TGTGCCAGCAGTTTCGTCAGCTCCGTATTTGGACCCCTCCACTTT.